These T cell receptor beta chains were read from a single sample in a study of blood T cell repertoires in COVID-19. Generated by immunoSEQ multiplex PCR, the TCRdb table keeps only in-frame clones and is missing some. The sample lists hundreds of thousands of clones, 85% occurring once. The sequenced material came from peripheral blood. These receptors came from a woman aged 18-29 years with acute or convalescent COVID-19. Each CDR3 is given with its conserved first and last residue. The D gene is left open where the match is weak. Size values are once, few and many counts, or a class for expanded clones, and some rows have none.

>TRBV28|TRBD2|-
CASSQREADEQYF
>TRBV2|-|-
CASMGPRGEQYF
>TRBV20-1|-|-
CSASSIADTQYF
>TRBV28|-|-
CASTPGTRNSPLHF
>TRBV7-9|-|-
CASSLPSGEQYF
>TRBV5-6|TRBD2|-
CASSRTSGSEEQYF
>TRBV29-1|-|-
CSVEPGEWGYTF
>TRBV2|TRBD1|-
CASSGQGDTPQHF
>TRBV2|-|-
CASSSGSGNTIYF
>TRBV30|-|-
CAWSAGSMNTEAFF
>TRBV27|-|-
CASSPRLQGAFF
>TRBV6-1|-|once
CASSEASAALTPQHF
>TRBV18|-|-
CASSPDSYNEQFF
>TRBV29-1|-|-
CSVSGFGNTIYF
>TRBV25-1|TRBD1|many
CASSPHLVIGTENNEQFF
>TRBV10-2|TRBD1|-
CASRPRTGWDEQYF
>TRBV11-2|-|-
CASSLRGSYSGNTIYF
>TRBV6-1|TRBD1|-
CASSEYRQGGWPQHF
>TRBV5-6|TRBD1|-
CASSLGPGQGLVEKLFF
>TRBV30|-|-
CAWSVRGNEQFF
>TRBV27|TRBD1|-
CASSLDRLTEAFF
>TRBV10-2|-|-
CASSESQGGSYGYTF
>TRBV12-3/TRBV12-4|-|-
CASSLFDGGEAFF
>TRBV19|TRBD2|once
CASAGGRKADTQYF
>TRBV30|-|-
CAWSVLGGRGGYTF